Listed below are T cell receptor beta chains from one sample, sequenced in a study of blood T cells in healthy people across ages. TCRdb used MiXCR to reprocess the 5' RACE reads, holding one entry per CDR3 protein. The sample includes approximately 900,000 distinct CDR3 sequences, under 35% of them seen just once. The same sample was also studied in work on T cells of mothers and their children.

Material: blood. These receptors all stem from a woman in her thirties or forties in good health. The CDR3 runs from the conserved cysteine through the conserved F or W. The order of the fields is J gene, clone size, V gene, D gene, CDR3 protein, CDR3 DNA. The D gene is left open where the match is weak. Some rows mark clone size as missing; the rest say once, few, many or name a class of expanded clone.

>TRBJ2-6|few|TRBV28|.
CASSRGVGANVLTF
TGTGCCAGCAGTAGAGGGGTCGGGGCCAACGTCCTGACTTTC
>TRBJ1-2|.|TRBV7-9|.
CASSSTGNQASYGYTF
TGTGCCAGCAGCTCGACAGGAAACCAAGCGAGCTATGGCTACACCTTC
>TRBJ2-3|few|TRBV5-1|TRBD2
CASSLATSGGDTQYF
TGCGCCAGCAGCTTGGCGACTAGCGGGGGAGATACGCAGTATTTT
>TRBJ2-7|many|TRBV4-3|TRBD1
CAFLSGGEQYF
TGCGCCTTCCTCTCAGGGGGCGAACAGTACTTC
>TRBJ1-1|.|TRBV6-5|.
CVSSYRAGRMNTEAFF
TGTGTCAGCAGTTACCGGGCGGGACGCATGAACACTGAAGCTTTCTTT
>TRBJ2-7|.|TRBV14|TRBD1
CASSQYQGQGYEQYF
TGTGCCAGCAGCCAATACCAGGGACAGGGCTACGAGCAGTACTTC
>TRBJ2-3|many|TRBV6-5|.
CASSYAQLSDTQYF
TGTGCCAGCAGTTACGCGCAATTATCAGATACGCAGTATTTT
>TRBJ1-5|.|TRBV2|TRBD1
CASSEWTGIGRPQHF
TGTGCCAGCAGTGAATGGACAGGCATCGGCCGGCCCCAGCATTTT
>TRBJ2-5|.|TRBV5-4|TRBD2
CASSLSGGNQKTQYF
TGTGCCAGCAGCCTTAGCGGGGGGAATCAAAAGACCCAGTACTTC
>TRBJ2-2|.|TRBV5-1|.
CASSFGGQSTGELFF
TGCGCCAGCAGCTTCGGAGGACAGAGCACCGGGGAGCTGTTTTTT
>TRBJ2-7|many|TRBV6-2/TRBV6-3|TRBD2
CATLTSGIYEQYF
TGTGCCACCCTCACTAGCGGGATCTACGAGCAGTACTTC
>TRBJ2-3|many|TRBV18|.
CASSPEMSTQYF
TGTGCCAGCTCACCCGAGATGAGTACGCAGTATTTT